This T cell receptor beta chain emerged from a study of blood T cell repertoires in COVID-19. Across the whole study: Acute-phase and convalescent COVID-19 samples originated in the United States, Italy and Spain. Sources were T cells, B-cell-depleted T cells, or PBMCs; the material itself was cDNA or gDNA.

V shed 2 bases, J shed 4 bases, and the junction held 7 bases outside the gene matches. CDR3 length equals 15 residues. CDR1 and CDR2 from the germline V gene are MNHEY and SMNVEV (reference sequence). Authors' processing steps: It was from reference gene primer amplification that nucleated cell counts were estimated. Sequencing was performed with immunoSEQ multiplex PCR; in TCRdb, only in-frame clones are kept and a portion is missing. V and J calls and clone size are those listed in that table; D and trimming were worked out from the DNA. The repertoire holds roughly 100,000 clones, roughly nine tenths seen once, with about a sixth in the top ten.

The chain joins TRBV27 to TRBJ2-7, with 8 nucleotides matching TRBD1. Specimen: peripheral blood. The origin of this receptor is a woman older than 75 in a cohort sampled during active COVID-19. Here the CDR3 DNA reads TGTGCCAGCAGTTTAGGGACAGGAAGGGGTTACGAGCAGTACTTC. This encodes CASSLGTGRGYEQYF.